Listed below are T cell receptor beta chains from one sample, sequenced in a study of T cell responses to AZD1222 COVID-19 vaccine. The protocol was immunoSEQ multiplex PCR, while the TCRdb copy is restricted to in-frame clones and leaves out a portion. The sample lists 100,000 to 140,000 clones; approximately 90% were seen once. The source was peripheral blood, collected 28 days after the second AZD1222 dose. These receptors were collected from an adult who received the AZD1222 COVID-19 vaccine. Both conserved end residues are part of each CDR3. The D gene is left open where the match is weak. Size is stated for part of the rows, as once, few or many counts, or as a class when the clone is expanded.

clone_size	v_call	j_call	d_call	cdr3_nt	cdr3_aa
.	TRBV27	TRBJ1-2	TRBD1	TGTGCCAGCAGTCCCGGACAGGGGGCTAGTAGGTATGGCTACACCTTC	CASSPGQGASRYGYTF
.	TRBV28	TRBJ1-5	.	TGTGCCAGCACCCCTGGGGGTAGGGCTCAGCCCCAGCATTTT	CASTPGGRAQPQHF
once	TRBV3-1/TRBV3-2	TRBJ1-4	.	TGTGCCAGCAGCCAAGATAGAGACAGGATTGCAACTAATGAAAAACTGTTTTTT	CASSQDRDRIATNEKLFF
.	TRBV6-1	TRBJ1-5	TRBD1	TGTGCCAGCAGTGTGGGGACAGGGGGAAGCAATCAGCCCCAGCATTTT	CASSVGTGGSNQPQHF
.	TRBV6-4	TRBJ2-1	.	TGTGCCACGCCTTGGTTGGCCCAAGAGCAGTTCTTC	CATPWLAQEQFF
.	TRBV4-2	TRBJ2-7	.	TGTGCCAGCAGCCAAGAGGGGATCTCGGGCTCCTACGAGCAGTACTTC	CASSQEGISGSYEQYF
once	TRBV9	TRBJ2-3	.	TGTGCCAGCAGCGTAGGAGTGACAGATACGCAGTATTTT	CASSVGVTDTQYF
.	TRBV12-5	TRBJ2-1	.	TGTGCTAGTGGTTTGGTTTCCGCCGGTGAGCAGTTCTTC	CASGLVSAGEQFF
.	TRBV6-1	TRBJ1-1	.	TGTGCCAGCAGTGAATTACAGGGTACTGAAGCTTTCTTT	CASSELQGTEAFF
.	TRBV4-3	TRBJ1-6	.	TGCGCCAGCAGCCAAGATCCCGGATCCTATAATTCACCCCTCCACTTT	CASSQDPGSYNSPLHF